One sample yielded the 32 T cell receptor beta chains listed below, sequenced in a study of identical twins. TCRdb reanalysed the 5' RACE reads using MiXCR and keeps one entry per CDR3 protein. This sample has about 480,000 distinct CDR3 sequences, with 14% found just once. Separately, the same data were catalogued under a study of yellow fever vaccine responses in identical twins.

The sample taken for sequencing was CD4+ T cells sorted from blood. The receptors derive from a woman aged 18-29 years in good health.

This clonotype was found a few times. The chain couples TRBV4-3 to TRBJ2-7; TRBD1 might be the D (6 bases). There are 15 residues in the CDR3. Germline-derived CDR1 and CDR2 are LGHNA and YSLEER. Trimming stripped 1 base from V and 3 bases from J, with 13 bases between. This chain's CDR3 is CASSQGTTGSYEQYF. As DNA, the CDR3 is TGCGCCAGCAGCCAAGGTACTACAGGGAGCTACGAGCAGTACTTC.

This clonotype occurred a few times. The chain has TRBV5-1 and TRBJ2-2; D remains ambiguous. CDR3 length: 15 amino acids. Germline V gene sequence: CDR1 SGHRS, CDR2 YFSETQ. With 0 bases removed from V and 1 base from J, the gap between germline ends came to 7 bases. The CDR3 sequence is CASSLEQLNTGELFF. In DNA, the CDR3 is TGCGCCAGCAGCTTGGAGCAGCTGAACACCGGGGAGCTGTTTTTT. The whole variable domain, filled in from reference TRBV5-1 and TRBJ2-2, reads KAGVTQTPRYLIKTRGQQVTLSCSPISGHRSVSWYQQTPGQGLQFLFEYFSETQRNKGNFPGRFSGRQFSNSRSEMNVSTLELGDSALYLCASSLEQLNTGELFFGEGSRLTVL.

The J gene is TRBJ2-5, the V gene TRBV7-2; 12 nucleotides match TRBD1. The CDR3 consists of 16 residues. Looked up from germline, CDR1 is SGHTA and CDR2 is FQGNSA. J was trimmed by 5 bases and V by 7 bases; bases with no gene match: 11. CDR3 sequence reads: CASISLGTGGVETQYF. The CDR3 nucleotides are TGTGCCAGCATCTCACTCGGGACAGGGGGCGTTGAGACCCAGTACTTC.

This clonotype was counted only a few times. The CDR3 region is CASSLSPSQGGRGTQYF. The CDR3 coding sequence is TGTGCCAGCAGTTTATCTCCCTCACAGGGGGGACGGGGGACCCAGTACTTC. The genes are TRBV27 and TRBJ2-5, with TRBD1 identical over 8 bases. There are 17 residues in the CDR3. Per germline, CDR1 MNHEY and CDR2 SMNVEV (reference sequence). Trimming cost V 0 bases and J 7 bases; bases outside gene matches: 13.

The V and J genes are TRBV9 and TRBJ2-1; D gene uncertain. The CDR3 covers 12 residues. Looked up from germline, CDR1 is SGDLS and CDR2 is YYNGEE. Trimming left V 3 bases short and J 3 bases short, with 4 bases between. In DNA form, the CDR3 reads TGTGCCAGCAGCGGAGACTACAATGAGCAGTTCTTC. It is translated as CASSGDYNEQFF.

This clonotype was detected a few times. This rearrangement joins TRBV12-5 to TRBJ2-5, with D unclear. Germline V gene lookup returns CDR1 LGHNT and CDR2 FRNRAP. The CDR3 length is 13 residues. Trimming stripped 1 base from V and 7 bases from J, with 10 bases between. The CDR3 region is CASGLDHLGTQYF. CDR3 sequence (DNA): TGTGCTAGTGGTTTGGACCATCTGGGGACCCAGTACTTC. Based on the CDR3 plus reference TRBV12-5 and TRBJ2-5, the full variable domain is DARVTQTPRHKVTEMGQEVTMRCQPILGHNTVFWYRQTMMQGLELLAYFRNRAPLDDSGMPKDRFSAEMPDATLATLKIQPSEPRDSAVYFCASGLDHLGTQYFGPGTRLLVL.

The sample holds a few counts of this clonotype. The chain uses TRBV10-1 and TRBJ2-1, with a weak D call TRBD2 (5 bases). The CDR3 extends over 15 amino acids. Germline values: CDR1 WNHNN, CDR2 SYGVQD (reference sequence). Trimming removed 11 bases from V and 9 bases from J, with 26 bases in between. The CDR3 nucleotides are TGCGCCGCCAGCAGAACGGGGTCTCGCGGCGGTGAGCAGTTCTTC. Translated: CAASRTGSRGGEQFF.

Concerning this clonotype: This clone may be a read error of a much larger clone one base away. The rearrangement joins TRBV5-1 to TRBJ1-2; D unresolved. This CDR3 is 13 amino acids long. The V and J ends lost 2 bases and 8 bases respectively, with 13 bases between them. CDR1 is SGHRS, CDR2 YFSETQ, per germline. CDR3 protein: CASSLDLGGGYTF. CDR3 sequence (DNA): TGCGCCAGCAGCTTAGATTTGGGTGGAGGCTACACCTTC.

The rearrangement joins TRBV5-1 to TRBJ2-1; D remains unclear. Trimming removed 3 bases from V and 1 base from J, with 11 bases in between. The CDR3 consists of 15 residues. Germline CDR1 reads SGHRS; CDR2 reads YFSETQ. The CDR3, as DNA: TGCGCCAGCAGCTCCGGCTCAGAATCCTACAATGAGCAGTTCTTC. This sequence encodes CASSSGSESYNEQFF.

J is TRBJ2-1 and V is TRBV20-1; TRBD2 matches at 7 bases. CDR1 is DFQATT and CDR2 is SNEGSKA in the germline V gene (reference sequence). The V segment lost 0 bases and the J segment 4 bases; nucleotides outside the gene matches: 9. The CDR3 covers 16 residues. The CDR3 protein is CSARDAASGVYNEQFF. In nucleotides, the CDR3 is TGCAGTGCTAGAGATGCGGCTAGCGGAGTTTACAATGAGCAGTTCTTC.

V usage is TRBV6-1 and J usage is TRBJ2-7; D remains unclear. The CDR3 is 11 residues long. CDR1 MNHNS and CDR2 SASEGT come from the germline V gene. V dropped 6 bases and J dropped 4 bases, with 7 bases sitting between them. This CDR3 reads CASSVEYEQYF. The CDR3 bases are TGTGCCAGCAGCGTGGAATACGAGCAGTACTTC.

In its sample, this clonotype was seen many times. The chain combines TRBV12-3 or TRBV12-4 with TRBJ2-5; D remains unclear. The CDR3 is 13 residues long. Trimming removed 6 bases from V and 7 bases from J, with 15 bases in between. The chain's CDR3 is CASSRDGWGTQYF. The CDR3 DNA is TGTGCCAGCAGCCGCGATGGGTGGGGGACCCAGTACTTC.

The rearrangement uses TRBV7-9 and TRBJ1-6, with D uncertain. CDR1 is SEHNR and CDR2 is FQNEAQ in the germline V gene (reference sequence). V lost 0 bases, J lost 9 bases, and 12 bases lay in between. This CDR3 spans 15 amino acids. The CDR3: CASSLASQLSSPLHF. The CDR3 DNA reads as TGTGCCAGCAGCTTAGCTTCCCAGTTGAGTTCACCCCTCCACTTT.

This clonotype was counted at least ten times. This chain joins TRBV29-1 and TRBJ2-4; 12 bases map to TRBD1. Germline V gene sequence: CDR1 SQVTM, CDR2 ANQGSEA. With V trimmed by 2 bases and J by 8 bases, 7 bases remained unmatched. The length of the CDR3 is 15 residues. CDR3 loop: CSVEPGQGAGDIQYF. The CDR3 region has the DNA TGCAGCGTTGAACCGGGACAGGGGGCGGGAGACATTCAGTACTTC.

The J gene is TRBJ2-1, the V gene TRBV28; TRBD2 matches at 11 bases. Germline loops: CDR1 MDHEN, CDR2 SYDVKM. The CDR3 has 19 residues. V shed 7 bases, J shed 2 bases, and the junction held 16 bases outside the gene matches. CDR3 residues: CASTTLAGGLPTPYNEQFF. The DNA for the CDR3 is TGTGCCAGCACAACATTAGCGGGGGGGCTACCGACACCCTACAATGAGCAGTTCTTC.

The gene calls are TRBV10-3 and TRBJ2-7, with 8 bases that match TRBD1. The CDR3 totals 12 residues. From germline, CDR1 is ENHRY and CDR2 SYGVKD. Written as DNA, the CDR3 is TGTTCCACCACGGACAGGGACGAGGAGCAGTACTTC. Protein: CSTTDRDEEQYF.

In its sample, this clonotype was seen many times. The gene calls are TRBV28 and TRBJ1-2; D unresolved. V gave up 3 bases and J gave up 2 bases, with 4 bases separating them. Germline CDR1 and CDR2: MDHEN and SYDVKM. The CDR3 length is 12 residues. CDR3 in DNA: TGTGCCAGCAGTTTTCTGAACTATGGCTACACCTTC. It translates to CASSFLNYGYTF.

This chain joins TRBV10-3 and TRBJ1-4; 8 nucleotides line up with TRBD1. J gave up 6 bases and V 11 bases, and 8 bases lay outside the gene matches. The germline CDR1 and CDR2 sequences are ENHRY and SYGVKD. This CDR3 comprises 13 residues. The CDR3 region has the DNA TGTGCCGCTGCCGGGACAGGCTATGAAAAACTGTTTTTT. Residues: CAAAGTGYEKLFF.

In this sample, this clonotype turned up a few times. The CDR3 loop is CASKRASVTKREQYF. CDR3 nucleotide sequence: TGTGCCAGCAAACGCGCTAGCGTAACAAAACGGGAGCAGTACTTC. The chain carries TRBV27 and TRBJ2-7; maybe TRBD2 (6 bases). The CDR3 length is 15 residues. Deletions cut 7 bases from V and 7 bases from J, with 23 bases between. Per germline, CDR1 MNHEY and CDR2 SMNVEV (reference sequence).

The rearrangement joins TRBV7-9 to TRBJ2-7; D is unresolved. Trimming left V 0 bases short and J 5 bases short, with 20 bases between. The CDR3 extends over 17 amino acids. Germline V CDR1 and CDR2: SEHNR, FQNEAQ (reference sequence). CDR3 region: CASSLARTDLLLNEQYF. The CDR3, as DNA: TGTGCCAGCAGCTTAGCGAGGACGGATCTCCTCCTGAACGAGCAGTACTTC.

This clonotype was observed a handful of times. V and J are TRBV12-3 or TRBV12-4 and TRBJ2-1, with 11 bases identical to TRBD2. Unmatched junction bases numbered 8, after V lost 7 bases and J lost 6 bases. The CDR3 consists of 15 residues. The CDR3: CASTPRGTSGNEQFF. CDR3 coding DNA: TGTGCCAGCACCCCGAGGGGGACTAGCGGCAATGAGCAGTTCTTC.

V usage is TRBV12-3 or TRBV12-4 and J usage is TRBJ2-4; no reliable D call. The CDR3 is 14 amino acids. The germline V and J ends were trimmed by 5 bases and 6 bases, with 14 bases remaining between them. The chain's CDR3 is CASSPTLPVNIQYF. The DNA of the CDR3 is TGTGCCAGCAGTCCAACACTTCCAGTAAACATTCAGTACTTC.

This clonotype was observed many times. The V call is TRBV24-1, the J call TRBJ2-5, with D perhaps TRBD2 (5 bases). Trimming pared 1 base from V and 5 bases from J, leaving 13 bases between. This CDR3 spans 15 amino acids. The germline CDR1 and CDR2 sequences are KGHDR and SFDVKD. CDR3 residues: CATSDFGKAEETQYF. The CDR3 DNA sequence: TGTGCCACCAGTGATTTCGGGAAGGCGGAGGAGACCCAGTACTTC.

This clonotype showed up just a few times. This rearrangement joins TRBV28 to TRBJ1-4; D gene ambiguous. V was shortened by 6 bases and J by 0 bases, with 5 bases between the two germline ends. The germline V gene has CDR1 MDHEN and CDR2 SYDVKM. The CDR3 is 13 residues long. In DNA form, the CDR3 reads TGTGCCAGCAGAAGTGCAACTAATGAAAAACTGTTTTTT. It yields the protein CASRSATNEKLFF.

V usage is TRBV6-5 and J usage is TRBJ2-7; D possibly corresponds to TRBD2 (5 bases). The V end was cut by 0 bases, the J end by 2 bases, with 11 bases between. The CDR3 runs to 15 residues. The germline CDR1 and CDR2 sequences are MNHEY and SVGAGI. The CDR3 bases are TGTGCCAGCAGTTACTCCTACGGGGATACCTACGAGCAGTACTTC. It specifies CASSYSYGDTYEQYF.

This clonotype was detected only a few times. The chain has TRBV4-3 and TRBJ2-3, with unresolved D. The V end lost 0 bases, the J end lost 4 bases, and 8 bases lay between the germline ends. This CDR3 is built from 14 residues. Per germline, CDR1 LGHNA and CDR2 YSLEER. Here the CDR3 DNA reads TGCGCCAGCAGCCAAGACTTCGGCGCAGATACGCAGTATTTT. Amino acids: CASSQDFGADTQYF.

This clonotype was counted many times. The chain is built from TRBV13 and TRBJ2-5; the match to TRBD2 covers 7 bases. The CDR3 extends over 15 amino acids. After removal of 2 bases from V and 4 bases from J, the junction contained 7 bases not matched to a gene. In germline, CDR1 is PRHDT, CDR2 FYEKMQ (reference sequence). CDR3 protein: CASSLYSGGRETQYF. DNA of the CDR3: TGTGCCAGCAGCTTATACAGCGGCGGGAGAGAGACCCAGTACTTC.

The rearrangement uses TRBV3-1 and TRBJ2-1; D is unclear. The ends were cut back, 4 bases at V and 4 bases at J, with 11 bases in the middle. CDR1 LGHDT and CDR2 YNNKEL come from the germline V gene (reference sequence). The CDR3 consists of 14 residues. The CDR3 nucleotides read TGTGCCAGCAGCCCCGCTCGCCTATACAATGAGCAGTTCTTC. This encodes CASSPARLYNEQFF.

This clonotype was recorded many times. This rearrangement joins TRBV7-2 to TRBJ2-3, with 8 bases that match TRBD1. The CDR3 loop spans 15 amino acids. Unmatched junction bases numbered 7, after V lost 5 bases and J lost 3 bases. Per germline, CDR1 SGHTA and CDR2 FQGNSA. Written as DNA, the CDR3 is TGTGCCAGCAGCCCAAACGGACAGGGTACAGATACGCAGTATTTT. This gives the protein CASSPNGQGTDTQYF.

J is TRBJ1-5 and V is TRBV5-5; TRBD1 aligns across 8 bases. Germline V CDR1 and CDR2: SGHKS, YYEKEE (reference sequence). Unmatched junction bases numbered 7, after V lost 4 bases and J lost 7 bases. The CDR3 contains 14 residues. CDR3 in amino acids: CASSIQTGAQPQHF. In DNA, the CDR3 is TGTGCCAGCAGCATACAGACAGGGGCCCAGCCCCAGCATTTT.

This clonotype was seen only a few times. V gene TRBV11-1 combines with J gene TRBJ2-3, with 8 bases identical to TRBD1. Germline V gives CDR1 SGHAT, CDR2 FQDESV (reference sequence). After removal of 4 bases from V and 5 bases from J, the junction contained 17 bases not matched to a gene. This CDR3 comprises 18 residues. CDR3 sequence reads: CASSSGQGSIRVEDTQYF. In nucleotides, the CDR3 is TGTGCCAGCAGCTCAGGACAGGGATCAATCCGGGTCGAAGATACGCAGTATTTT.

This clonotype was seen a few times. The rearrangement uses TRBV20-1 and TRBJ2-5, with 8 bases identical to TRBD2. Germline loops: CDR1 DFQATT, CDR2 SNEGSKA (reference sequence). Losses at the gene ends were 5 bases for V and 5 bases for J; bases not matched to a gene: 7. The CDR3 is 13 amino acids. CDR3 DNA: TGCAGTGCTCAGCGGGAGTCCTGGGAGACCCAGTACTTC. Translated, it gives CSAQRESWETQYF.